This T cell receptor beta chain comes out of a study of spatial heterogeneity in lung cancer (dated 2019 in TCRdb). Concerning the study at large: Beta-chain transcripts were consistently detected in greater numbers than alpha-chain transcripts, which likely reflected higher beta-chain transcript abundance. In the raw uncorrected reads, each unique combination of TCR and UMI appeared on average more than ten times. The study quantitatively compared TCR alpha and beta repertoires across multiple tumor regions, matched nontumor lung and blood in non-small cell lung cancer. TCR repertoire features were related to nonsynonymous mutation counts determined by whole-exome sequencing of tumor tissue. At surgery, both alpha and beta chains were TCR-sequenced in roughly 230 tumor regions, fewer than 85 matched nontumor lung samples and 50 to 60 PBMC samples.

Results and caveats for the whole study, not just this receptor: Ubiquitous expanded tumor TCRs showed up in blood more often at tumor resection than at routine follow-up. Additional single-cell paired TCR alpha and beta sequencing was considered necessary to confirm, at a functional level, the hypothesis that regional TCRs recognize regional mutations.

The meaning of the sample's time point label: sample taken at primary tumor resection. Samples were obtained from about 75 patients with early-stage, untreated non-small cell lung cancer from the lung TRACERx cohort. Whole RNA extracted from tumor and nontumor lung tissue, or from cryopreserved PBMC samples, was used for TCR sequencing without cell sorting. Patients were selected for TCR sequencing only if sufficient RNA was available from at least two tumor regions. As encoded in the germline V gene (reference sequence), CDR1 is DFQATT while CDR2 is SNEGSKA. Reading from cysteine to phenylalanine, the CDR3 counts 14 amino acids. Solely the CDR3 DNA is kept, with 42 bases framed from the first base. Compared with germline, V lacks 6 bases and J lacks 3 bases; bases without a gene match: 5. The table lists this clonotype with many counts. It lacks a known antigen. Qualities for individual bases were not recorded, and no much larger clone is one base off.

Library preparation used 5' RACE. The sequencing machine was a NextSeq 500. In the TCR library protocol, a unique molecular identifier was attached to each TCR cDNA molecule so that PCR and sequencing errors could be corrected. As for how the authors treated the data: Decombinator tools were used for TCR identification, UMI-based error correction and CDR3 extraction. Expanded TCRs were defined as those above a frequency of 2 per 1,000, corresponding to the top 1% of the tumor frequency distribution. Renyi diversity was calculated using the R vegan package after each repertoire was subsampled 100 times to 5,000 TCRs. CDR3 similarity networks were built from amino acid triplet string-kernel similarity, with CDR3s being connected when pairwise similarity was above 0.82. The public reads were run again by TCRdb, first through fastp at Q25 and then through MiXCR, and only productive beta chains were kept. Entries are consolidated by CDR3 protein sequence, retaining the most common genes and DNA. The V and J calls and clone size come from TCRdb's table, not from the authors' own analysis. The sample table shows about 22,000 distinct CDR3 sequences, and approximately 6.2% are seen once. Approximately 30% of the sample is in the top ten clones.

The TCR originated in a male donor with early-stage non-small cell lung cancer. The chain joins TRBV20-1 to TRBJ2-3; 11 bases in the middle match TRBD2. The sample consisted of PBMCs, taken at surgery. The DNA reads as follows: TGCAGTGCGCGCCTAGCGGGGGGTACAGATACGCAGTATTTT. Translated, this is CSARLAGGTDTQYF.